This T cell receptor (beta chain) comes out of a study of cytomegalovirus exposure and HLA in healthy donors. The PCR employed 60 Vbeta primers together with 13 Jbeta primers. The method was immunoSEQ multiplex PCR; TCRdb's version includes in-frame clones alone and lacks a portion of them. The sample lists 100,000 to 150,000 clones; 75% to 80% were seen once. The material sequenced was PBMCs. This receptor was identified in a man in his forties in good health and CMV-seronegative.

The CDR3 bases are TGCGCCAGCAGCCCTCGGGGGGACAGGGGCACAGATACGCAGTATTTT. It codes for CASSPRGDRGTDTQYF. The V and J genes are TRBV5-1 and TRBJ2-3, with TRBD1 matching 9 bases. The CDR3 has 16 residues. V shed 4 bases, J shed 1 base, and the junction held 7 bases outside the gene matches. Germline assignment: CDR1 SGHRS and CDR2 YFSETQ.